This record concerns one TCR beta chain sequence. What antigen it recognizes has not been identified. Libraries were prepared through 5' RACE. Preparation of each TCR library used around 3,500 ng of total RNA. For each sample, cDNA synthesis was carried out in eight separate reactions using SMARTScribe reverse transcriptase. During cDNA synthesis, template switching was used to introduce unique molecular identifiers that contained a 6-nucleotide sample barcode. TCRalpha and TCRbeta cDNA was amplified in two nested PCRs of approximately 17 and 9 cycles, and bead purification was carried out after each PCR. Before amplification, the cDNA was treated with uracil DNA-glycosylase and purified using the QIAquick PCR purification kit. In the second PCR, Illumina TruSeq-compatible adapters and sample-specific barcodes were added. Library quality and concentration were assessed using TapeStation and Qubit, and approximately 5 ng of each library was pooled. Sequencing of pooled libraries was carried out on an Illumina HiSeq2500 single-index Rapid Run using 2 x 100 bp reads and custom sequencing primers. On the authors' methods: MiGEC version 1.2.6 was used for UMI-based consensus assembly, which corrected PCR and sequencing errors. MiXCR version 2.1.1 was used to carry out V(D)J alignment, clonotype assembly and CDR3 extraction. To normalise gene usage, clonotype sharing and MAIT/NKT TCR abundance, the top 1000, 10 000 and 20 000 clonotypes in each sample were analysed. Diversity was computed as the inverse Simpson index with the vegan R package after downsampling to 27 000 UMIs. Statistical testing used paired Mann-Whitney U tests on the discordant twin pairs and applied Benjamini-Hochberg correction for multiple testing. Each CDR3 protein sequence appears as one entry after TCRdb reprocessed the reads, and no DNA is included. TCRdb, not the authors, supplied the V and J calls. The sample table gives around 200,000 distinct CDR3 sequences. The ten top clones hold approximately 1.6% of the sample.

The sample belongs to a study of monozygotic twins with inflammatory bowel disease (dated by TCRdb to between 2018 and 2021). Background on the whole study: In total, roughly 30 monozygotic twin pairs made up the full study: 19 Danish pairs, all IBD-discordant, plus nine German pairs, of which four were IBD-concordant and five were IBD-discordant. The search for disease-associated traits relied mainly on comparing IBD patients with their genetically identical healthy co-twins within discordant pairs. Each individual had, on average, about 151 000 unique TCRalpha sequences and 181 000 unique TCRbeta sequences available for analysis. What the study reported, not specific to this receptor: The analysis was unable to tell different T cell subtypes apart. Background noise and inter-individual variability may have been introduced into the repertoires by the differing immunosuppressive treatments among patients. Repertoire similarity did not differ between concordant and discordant twins, which could be due to limited statistical power. TCRbeta repertoire diversity, by inverse Simpson index, was decreased in IBD patients compared with their healthy co-twins. Compared with healthy twins, IBD patients shared fewer clonotypes with other individuals, and the difference was most pronounced in patients with signs of disease activity. The results gave no support for a single strong signal or clonotype linked to IBD.

Its CDR3 holds 15 amino acids, cysteine through phenylalanine. No DNA was logged. Based on the germline V gene, the CDR1 and CDR2 sequences are SGHRS and YFSETQ. From each donor, an approximately 2.5 ml peripheral blood sample was collected into PAXgene tubes and kept at -80 degrees C. Total RNA was isolated from whole blood with the PAXgene blood miRNA kit on an automated QIAcube, without T cell sorting. Peripheral blood from monozygotic twin pairs concordant or discordant for inflammatory bowel disease was subjected to deep TCRalpha and TCRbeta repertoire profiling with unique molecular barcoding. Smoking habits were recorded for all twin pairs, with individuals classified as current, former or never smokers.

Sequenced material: blood. The source is a human donor with ulcerative colitis or Crohn's disease, or a healthy co-twin of an affected twin (not recorded which). Recombination connected TRBV5-1 to TRBJ2-3; TCRdb's D call, TRBD2, is unchecked because there is no DNA. The CDR3 protein sequence reads: CASSQAGGPQDTQYF.